The 29 T cell receptor beta chains given below trace back to one sample, sequenced in a study of blood T cell repertoires in COVID-19. Sequencing used immunoSEQ multiplex PCR; TCRdb keeps in-frame clones, though not all of them. The data contain about 250,000 clones, roughly four fifths of them singletons. Sequencing input: peripheral blood. The source is a man aged 45 to 65 with acute or convalescent COVID-19.

V is TRBV30 and J is TRBJ2-7, with 8 nucleotides matching TRBD2. V shed 4 bases, J shed 2 bases, and the junction held 4 bases outside the gene matches. Germline assignment: CDR1 GTSNPN and CDR2 SVGIG (reference sequence). The CDR3 contains 13 residues. Here the CDR3 DNA reads TGTGCCTGGACTAAGGGACTAGCCTACGAGCAGTACTTC. It codes for CAWTKGLAYEQYF.

This chain connects TRBV11-2 to TRBJ1-3, with D perhaps matching TRBD1 (5 bases). The V gene lost 5 bases and the J gene lost 4 bases, with 18 bases spanning the gap. Germline V gives CDR1 SGHAT, CDR2 FQNNGV. The CDR3 has 16 amino acids. The CDR3 spells CASSPRKGLAGNTIYF. CDR3 DNA: TGTGCCAGCAGCCCCCGGAAGGGGCTGGCCGGAAACACCATATATTTT.

This clone was counted ten times or more. The chain combines TRBV4-1 with TRBJ1-2; D may be TRBD1 (6 bases). The germline V gene has CDR1 MGHRA and CDR2 YSYEKL. The CDR3 has 14 amino acids. V lost 2 bases and J 6 bases, leaving 13 bases between the germline ends. The CDR3 sequence is CASSQKTGSHGYTF. In DNA, the CDR3 is TGCGCCAGCAGCCAAAAAACAGGGAGTCATGGCTACACCTTC.

The V gene is TRBV5-1, the J gene TRBJ2-5, with 9 bases identical to TRBD2. The CDR3 is 14 residues long. The germline V gene encodes CDR1 SGHRS and CDR2 YFSETQ. V was pared by 4 bases and J by 4 bases, with 5 bases of the junction left unmatched. CDR3: CASSQAGGPETQYF. The CDR3 DNA follows: TGCGCCAGCAGCCAAGCGGGAGGTCCAGAGACCCAGTACTTC.

The chain combines TRBV7-9 with TRBJ2-7; 10 bases map to TRBD1. With V trimmed by 1 base and J by 7 bases, 7 bases remained unmatched. The CDR3 runs 15 residues. Germline V gene lookup returns CDR1 SEHNR and CDR2 FQNEAQ (reference sequence). CDR3 bases: TGTGCCAGCAGCTTAGGAACCGGGACAGGGGAAGAGCAGTACTTC. This gives the protein CASSLGTGTGEEQYF.

This clone was recorded only once. J is TRBJ1-3 and V is TRBV7-9; D remains ambiguous. CDR1 SEHNR and CDR2 FQNEAQ come from the germline V gene (reference sequence). The CDR3 contains 15 residues. V lost 7 bases, J lost 0 bases, and 13 bases lay in between. CDR3 sequence (DNA): TGTGCCAGCAAACGCAGTGGGAGCTCTGGAAACACCATATATTTT. Translated, it gives CASKRSGSSGNTIYF.

J is TRBJ1-3 and V is TRBV14, with D possibly TRBD1 on 5 matching bases. Trimming took 3 bases from V and 6 from J, leaving 12 bases between them. The CDR3 sequence is 14 residues long. CDR1 and CDR2 (germline): SGHDN, FVKESK. CDR3 DNA: TGTGCCAGCAGCCACCAGGGTATCATAAACACCATATATTTT. Protein product: CASSHQGIINTIYF.

This clone was observed a few times. The V call is TRBV6-5, the J call TRBJ1-2; 10 nucleotides align to TRBD1. The CDR3 sequence is 15 residues long. The V gene's germline CDR1 is MNHEY and CDR2 SVGAGI. Trimming removed 6 bases from V and 1 base from J; junction bases left unmatched: 5. CDR3 residues: CASSRDRGSNYGYTF. CDR3 bases: TGTGCCAGCAGCCGGGACAGGGGTAGTAACTATGGCTACACCTTC.

In DNA, the CDR3 is TGTGCCAGCAGCTTAGGTCGGTCCTATGAGCAGTTCTTC. Its translation is CASSLGRSYEQFF. The rearrangement links TRBV7-8 to TRBJ2-1; no clear D gene. The CDR3 length is 13 residues. The V and J ends lost 1 base and 8 bases respectively, with 9 bases between them. Germline V gene lookup returns CDR1 SGHVS and CDR2 FQNEAQ. The full variable domain, in which reference TRBV7-8 and TRBJ2-1 provide the parts outside the CDR3, is GAGVSQSPRYKVAKRGQDVALRCDPISGHVSLFWYQQALGQGPEFLTYFQNEAQLDKSGLPSDRFFAERPEGSVSTLKIQRTQQEDSAVYLCASSLGRSYEQFFGPGTRLTVL.

This chain links TRBV6-5 with TRBJ1-3, with 7 positions matching TRBD1. Looked up from germline, CDR1 is MNHEY and CDR2 is SVGAGI. V lost 6 bases to trimming and J lost 7 bases; unmatched junction nucleotides: 6. This CDR3 has 13 amino acids. The CDR3 DNA sequence: TGTGCCAGCAGCGACAGGGAGGCTAACACCATATATTTT. It codes for CASSDREANTIYF.

The rearrangement links TRBV11-2 to TRBJ2-7; a possible D gene is TRBD2 (6 bases). The V and J ends lost 1 base and 5 bases respectively, with 15 bases between them. The CDR3 covers 15 residues. In germline, CDR1 is SGHAT, CDR2 FQNNGV. The CDR3 sequence: CASSLVGAAGNEQYF. The CDR3, as DNA: TGTGCCAGCAGCTTAGTCGGGGCGGCGGGGAACGAGCAGTACTTC.

The chain joins TRBV24-1 to TRBJ2-7; 11 bases match TRBD1. Germline-derived CDR1 and CDR2 are KGHDR and SFDVKD. The CDR3 contains 18 residues. J was trimmed by 2 bases and V by 1 base; bases with no gene match: 9. The CDR3 bases are TGTGCCACCAGTGATTTAGGGGACAGGGGGTACTACCCCTACGAGCAGTACTTC. As protein: CATSDLGDRGYYPYEQYF.

The chain is built from TRBV12-3 or TRBV12-4 and TRBJ1-2, with TRBD1 as a possible D gene (5 bases). V was clipped by 5 bases and J by 7 bases, with 14 bases between them. The CDR3 sequence is 13 residues long. Here the CDR3 DNA reads TGTGCCAGCAGTCGACAGAACGAGGCTGGCTACACCTTC. This codes for CASSRQNEAGYTF.

J is TRBJ2-5 and V is TRBV5-1; D not resolved. The CDR3 has 14 amino acids. Germline-derived CDR1 and CDR2 are SGHRS and YFSETQ. Trimming took 4 bases from V and 2 from J, leaving 12 bases between them. The CDR3 loop is CASSDTTSQETQYF. CDR3 in DNA: TGCGCCAGCAGCGATACCACTTCGCAAGAGACCCAGTACTTC. The entire variable domain, with the rest obtained from reference TRBV5-1 and TRBJ2-5, is as follows: KAGVTQTPRYLIKTRGQQVTLSCSPISGHRSVSWYQQTPGQGLQFLFEYFSETQRNKGNFPGRFSGRQFSNSRSEMNVSTLELGDSALYLCASSDTTSQETQYFGPGTRLLVL.

The chain recombines TRBV10-1 with TRBJ2-1; D gene unclear. This CDR3 comprises 16 residues. The V end was cut by 0 bases, the J end by 6 bases, with 15 bases between. Looked up from germline, CDR1 is WNHNN and CDR2 is SYGVQD (reference sequence). CDR3 coding DNA: TGCGCCAGCAGTGAGTCGGGCAGTCCCCAGTCCAATGAGCAGTTCTTC. The encoded protein is CASSESGSPQSNEQFF.

J is TRBJ2-3 and V is TRBV28; 7 positions match TRBD2. CDR3 length: 14 residues. J lost 5 bases, V lost 9 bases, and 11 bases had no gene match. The germline V gene has CDR1 MDHEN and CDR2 SYDVKM. The DNA for the CDR3 is TGTGCCAGTGCGAGCGGGGTGCAGGGAGATACGCAGTATTTT. It encodes CASASGVQGDTQYF.

The genes are TRBV19 and TRBJ1-3, with D unresolved. The CDR3 is 16 residues long. Trimming pared 3 bases from V and 2 bases from J, leaving 14 bases between. CDR1 is LNHDA and CDR2 is SQIVND in the germline V gene (reference sequence). CDR3 in DNA: TGTGCCAGTAGTATCGCCCGCGGGTTGGCTGGAAACACCATATATTTT. Protein sequence: CASSIARGLAGNTIYF.

This chain uses TRBV6-5 with TRBJ2-5, with TRBD2 as a possible D gene (5 bases). The V gene lost 5 bases and the J gene lost 4 bases, with 17 bases spanning the gap. The CDR3 extends over 15 amino acids. Germline V CDR1 and CDR2: MNHEY, SVGAGI. CDR3 amino acids: CASSPTRERGETQYF. The DNA of the CDR3 is TGTGCCAGCAGTCCGACAAGGGAGCGAGGAGAGACCCAGTACTTC.

This rearrangement joins TRBV2 to TRBJ2-7; 11 nucleotides align to TRBD1. The CDR3 runs to 16 residues. Germline V gene sequence: CDR1 SNHLY, CDR2 FYNNEI. With V trimmed by 5 bases and J by 5 bases, 11 bases remained unmatched. CDR3: CASSLRDRGRGDEQYF. The CDR3 region has the DNA TGTGCCAGCAGTCTTCGGGACAGGGGGAGAGGTGACGAGCAGTACTTC.

The V gene is TRBV21-1, the J gene TRBJ1-5; the table's D gene call, TRBD1, was not cross checked with the DNA. TRBV21-1 is labeled a pseudogene. This CDR3 has 17 amino acids. The CDR3: CASSKPPSTGGNQPQHF. CDR3 sequence (DNA): TGTGCCAGCAGCAAACCCCCCTCGACAGGGGGCAATCAGCCCCAGCATTTT.

The gene calls are TRBV3-1 (or the pseudogene TRBV3-2) and TRBJ2-7, with unresolved D. Per germline, CDR1 LGHDT and CDR2 YNNKEL (reference sequence). This CDR3 has 13 amino acids. V lost 1 base to trimming and J lost 4 bases, with 8 bases between them. CDR3 nucleotides: TGTGCCAGCAGCCAAGGACTTTATTACGAGCAGTACTTC. Translating it yields CASSQGLYYEQYF.

The chain combines TRBV5-4 with TRBJ2-1; 9 positions match TRBD2. The germline V gene encodes CDR1 SGHNT and CDR2 YYREEE (reference sequence). J lost 3 bases, V lost 4 bases, and 8 bases had no gene match. The CDR3 is 16 residues long. In nucleotides, the CDR3 is TGTGCCAGCAGCGGTTCGACTAGCGGCTTCTACAATGAGCAGTTCTTC. The encoded protein is CASSGSTSGFYNEQFF.

A word on this clone: Compared with germline, one end of the junction differs, possibly owing to a read error. The rearrangement links TRBV10-1 to TRBJ2-7; the match to TRBD2 covers 10 bases. Germline values: CDR1 WNHNN, CDR2 SYGVQD (reference sequence). The CDR3 consists of 13 residues. The CDR3 DNA reads TGCGCCAGCAGTCCGGGACTAGCGACTCCTAGTTCCTTC. It codes for CASSPGLATPSSF.

The CDR3 sequence: CASSIALAGTSAYEQYF. CDR3 nucleotides: TGTGCCAGTAGTATAGCACTAGCGGGCACCTCGGCTTACGAGCAGTACTTC. V gene TRBV19 combines with J gene TRBJ2-7; TRBD2 matches at 9 bases. CDR1 is LNHDA, CDR2 SQIVND, per germline (reference sequence). The J segment lost 4 bases and the V segment lost 1 base, leaving 11 bases of the junction unmatched. This CDR3 is 17 amino acids long.

This clone was counted once. The V and J genes are TRBV7-3 and TRBJ2-1; TRBD1 aligns across 9 bases. V dropped 5 bases and J dropped 4; count of bases not matched to a gene: 6. Per the germline V gene, CDR1 is SGHTA and CDR2 is FQGTGA. This CDR3 region has 15 residues. This chain's CDR3 is CASSGGTGKYNEQFF. CDR3 sequence (DNA): TGTGCCAGCAGCGGAGGGACAGGGAAGTACAATGAGCAGTTCTTC.

This sequence joins TRBV19 and TRBJ2-7, with 8 bases that match TRBD2. The trim removed 5 bases at V and 4 bases at J, leaving 10 bases unmatched. CDR1 is LNHDA and CDR2 is SQIVND in the germline V gene (reference sequence). This CDR3 contains 15 residues. The CDR3 DNA reads as TGTGCCAGTAGTTTATCCGGGACTAGTTTTTACGAGCAGTACTTC. Its protein is CASSLSGTSFYEQYF.

In this sample, this clone turned up a few times. The chain is built from TRBV18 and TRBJ1-1; a possible D gene is TRBD1 (6 bases). V lost 8 bases and J lost 1, with 11 bases in between. This CDR3 region has 13 residues. Germline V gives CDR1 KGHSH, CDR2 LQKENI. The CDR3 nucleotides read TGTGCCAGCCTTGGACAGAAGAACACTGAAGCTTTCTTT. It codes for CASLGQKNTEAFF.

This clone was picked up one time. This chain uses TRBV7-9 with TRBJ2-2, with a possible D match to TRBD2 (5 bases). V was pared by 3 bases and J by 2 bases, with 13 bases between. Germline values: CDR1 SEHNR, CDR2 FQNEAQ (reference sequence). This CDR3 is 16 amino acids long. The CDR3 coding sequence is TGTGCCAGCAGCTTGGCTAGCCTTAGAAACACCGGGGAGCTGTTTTTT. Translation gives CASSLASLRNTGELFF. Full variable domain (rest looked up from reference TRBV7-9 and TRBJ2-2): DTGVSQNPRHKITKRGQNVTFRCDPISEHNRLYWYRQTLGQGPEFLTYFQNEAQLEKSRLLSDRFSAERPKGSFSTLEIQRTEQGDSAMYLCASSLASLRNTGELFFGEGSRLTVL.

The V and J genes are TRBV2 and TRBJ2-1; possibly TRBD1 for D (5 bases). The CDR3 is 14 amino acids. Germline CDR1 SNHLY, CDR2 FYNNEI. V gave up 2 bases and J gave up 11 bases, with 16 bases separating them. The CDR3 DNA is TGTGCCAGCAGTGAATTCTTTGGTCAGGGTCAGCAGTTCTTC. Amino acid sequence: CASSEFFGQGQQFF.